This TCR beta chain came from a study of cytomegalovirus exposure and HLA in healthy donors. The PCR was carried out with 60 Vbeta primers and 13 Jbeta primers. The repertoire was sequenced with immunoSEQ multiplex PCR; TCRdb's copy has only in-frame clones and lacks some. The sample lists under 200,000 clones, roughly 80% occurring once. The CDR3 is 13 amino acids. Germline V gene sequence: CDR1 GTSNPN, CDR2 SVGIG (reference sequence). This receptor was identified in a man aged 25-40 years in good health and CMV-seronegative. Sequencing input: PBMCs. The V gene is TRBV30, the J gene TRBJ2-5, with 11 bases aligning to TRBD1. The CDR3 DNA is TGTGCGTTCGGGACAGGGGGGCAAGAGACCCAGTACTTC. Translating it yields CAFGTGGQETQYF.